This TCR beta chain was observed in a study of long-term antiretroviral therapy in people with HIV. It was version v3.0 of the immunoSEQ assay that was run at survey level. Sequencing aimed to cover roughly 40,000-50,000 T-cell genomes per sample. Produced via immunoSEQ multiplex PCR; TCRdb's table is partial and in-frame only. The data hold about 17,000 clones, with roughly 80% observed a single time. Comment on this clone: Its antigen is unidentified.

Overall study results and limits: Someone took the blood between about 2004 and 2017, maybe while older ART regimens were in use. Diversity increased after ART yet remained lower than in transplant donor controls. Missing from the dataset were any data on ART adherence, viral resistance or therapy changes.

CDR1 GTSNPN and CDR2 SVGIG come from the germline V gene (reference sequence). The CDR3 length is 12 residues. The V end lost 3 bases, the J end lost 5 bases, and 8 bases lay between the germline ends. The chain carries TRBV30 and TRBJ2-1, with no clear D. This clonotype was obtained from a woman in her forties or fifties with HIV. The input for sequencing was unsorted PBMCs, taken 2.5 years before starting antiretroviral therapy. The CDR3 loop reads CAWSRLNNEQFF. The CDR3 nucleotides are TGTGCCTGGAGCCGTCTTAACAATGAGCAGTTCTTC.